Below, 2 T cell receptor beta chains from the same sample are listed, as sequenced in a study of regulatory T cells in long-lasting Graves disease. The time point here: newly diagnosed GD, antithyroid drugs for less than 3 months. Making the TCR library involved RNA that had been extracted from PBMCs. In building TCR beta libraries, iRepertoire HTBI primers were used together with Arm-PCR of CDR3 regions. Using its own MiXCR run on the multiplex PCR reads, TCRdb lists one record per CDR3 protein. The sample lists about 530,000 distinct CDR3 sequences, about 16% seen once, with roughly 25% in the top ten. These same records also appear under a second study, on T cells in Graves' hyperthyroidism and ophthalmopathy.

Sequences were derived from peripheral blood mononuclear cells (PBMCs), sampled at new diagnosis, from a patient treated with antithyroid drugs. The receptors come from a woman aged 35-60 years with Graves disease.

The gene calls are TRBV4-1 and TRBJ2-2, with a tentative D call TRBD1 (5 bases). The CDR3 runs to 15 residues. CDR1 and CDR2 from the germline V gene are MGHRA and YSYEKL. V was shortened by 1 base and J by 6 bases, with 12 bases between the two germline ends. The CDR3, as DNA: TGCGCCAGCAGCCAAGTGGGAAGGGGTGCCGGGGAGCTGTTTTTT. Translating it yields CASSQVGRGAGELFF.

This clonotype was observed at least ten times. The chain employs TRBV19 and TRBJ1-5; TRBD1 agrees at 8 bases. The length of the CDR3 is 14 residues. The ends lost 9 bases at V and 3 bases at J; junction bases unmatched: 7. In germline, CDR1 is LNHDA, CDR2 SQIVND (reference sequence). The CDR3 is CASSRTGINQPQHF. The DNA of the CDR3 is TGTGCCAGCAGCCGGACAGGGATCAATCAGCCCCAGCATTTT.